Below are 20 T cell receptor beta chains sequenced from a single sample in a study of immune evolution from preneoplasia to lung adenocarcinoma. Profiling relied on immunoSEQ multiplex PCR, and the TCRdb table lists in-frame clones only, not all of them. The sample contains some 5,600 clones, around 80% of which appear only once. The sequencing sample was made of FFPE normal lung tissue adjacent to the tumor. These receptors were collected from a person aged 50 or older with lung adenocarcinoma.

CDR3 DNA: TGTGCCAGCAGTGAAGAGCAGACCCAATCGGGAAAACTGTTTTTT. The encoded protein is CASSEEQTQSGKLFF. The chain is built from TRBV6-1 and TRBJ1-4; D call uncertain. The CDR3 loop spans 15 amino acids. Germline CDR1 reads MNHNS; CDR2 reads SASEGT. Trimming cost V 1 base and J 10 bases, with 16 bases left between them.

This clone has only a few counts. This chain connects TRBV11-3 to TRBJ2-1; 9 bases line up with TRBD1. Trimming took 9 bases from V and 10 from J; bases not matched to a gene: 16. Per germline, CDR1 SGHNT and CDR2 YENEEA. The CDR3 has 15 amino acids. The CDR3 loop is CASKSRDRDLYEQFF. In nucleotides, the CDR3 is TGTGCCAGTAAAAGCCGGGACAGGGATTTATACGAGCAGTTCTTC.

This sequence joins TRBV28 and TRBJ2-1; D is uncertain. V dropped 6 bases and J dropped 7 bases, with 10 bases sitting between them. Germline lookup yields CDR1 MDHEN and CDR2 SYDVKM. There are 12 residues in the CDR3. The CDR3 here is CASSLRPNEQFF. The DNA of the CDR3 is TGTGCCAGCAGCTTGAGACCGAATGAGCAGTTCTTC.

CDR3 loop: CASSAGLAGPTDTQYF. CDR3 nucleotide sequence: TGTGCCAGCAGCGCCGGACTAGCGGGGCCCACAGATACGCAGTATTTT. This chain links TRBV7-8 with TRBJ2-3; 12 nucleotides align to TRBD2. The V and J ends lost 5 bases and 2 bases, in that order; junction bases with no gene match: 5. Germline CDR1 reads SGHVS; CDR2 reads FQNEAQ. The CDR3 spans 16 residues.

The chain carries TRBV1 and TRBJ1-3; the table's D call, TRBD1, was not checked against the DNA. TRBV1 is given as a pseudogene. The CDR3 contains 16 residues. CDR3 protein: CTSSPFRAHPGNTIYF. Here the CDR3 DNA reads TGCACCAGCAGCCCCTTCAGGGCTCATCCTGGAAACACCATATATTTT.

V and J are TRBV11-2 and TRBJ2-5; D is possibly TRBD1 (5 bases). The CDR3 length is 14 residues. Germline values: CDR1 SGHAT, CDR2 FQNNGV. V gave up 2 bases and J gave up 2 bases, with 9 bases separating them. The chain's CDR3 is CASSLQGTQETQYF. The CDR3 DNA reads as TGTGCCAGCAGCTTACAGGGTACACAAGAGACCCAGTACTTC. The full variable domain, rest sourced from reference TRBV11-2 and TRBJ2-5, is EAGVAQSPRYKIIEKRQSVAFWCNPISGHATLYWYQQILGQGPKLLIQFQNNGVVDDSQLPKDRFSAERLKGVDSTLKIQPAKLEDSAVYLCASSLQGTQETQYFGPGTRLLVL.

The genes are TRBV5-1 and TRBJ2-7, with 13 bases fitting TRBD2. Trimming cost V 3 bases and J 0 bases; bases outside gene matches: 18. Germline-derived CDR1 and CDR2 are SGHRS and YFSETQ. The CDR3 is 21 residues long. Here the CDR3 reads CASSYRDRQTSGRTSSYEQYF. The DNA of the CDR3 is TGCGCCAGCAGCTACCGGGACAGACAGACTAGCGGGAGGACCAGCTCCTACGAGCAGTACTTC. The full variable domain, rest sourced from reference TRBV5-1 and TRBJ2-7, is KAGVTQTPRYLIKTRGQQVTLSCSPISGHRSVSWYQQTPGQGLQFLFEYFSETQRNKGNFPGRFSGRQFSNSRSEMNVSTLELGDSALYLCASSYRDRQTSGRTSSYEQYFGPGTRLTVT.

This clone occurred a few times. The J gene is TRBJ2-7, the V gene TRBV30; 12 nucleotides line up with TRBD1. Germline V gene data show CDR1 as GTSNPN and CDR2 as SVGIG (reference sequence). The V gene end was trimmed by 3 bases and the J gene end by 6 bases; junction bases not matched to a gene: 9. The CDR3 covers 15 residues. The chain's CDR3 is CAWRAGTGGSAEQYF. The CDR3 DNA reads TGTGCCTGGAGAGCCGGGACAGGGGGCTCGGCCGAGCAGTACTTC.

This chain joins TRBV6-5 and TRBJ2-5; D is uncertain. Between the trimmed V and J ends, which lost 0 bases and 1 base, there was a span of 6 bases. Per the germline V gene, CDR1 is MNHEY and CDR2 is SVGAGI. There are 14 residues in the CDR3. DNA for the CDR3: TGTGCCAGCAGTTACTCGAACGGCCAAGAGACCCAGTACTTC. Translating it yields CASSYSNGQETQYF.

The rearrangement joins TRBV10-3 to TRBJ1-2; the D gene is possibly TRBD1 (6 bases). Germline CDR1 is ENHRY and CDR2 is SYGVKD. The CDR3 spans 13 residues. V was pared by 3 bases and J by 4 bases, with 9 bases between. The CDR3 spells CAISDGTSYGYTF. CDR3 in DNA: TGTGCCATCAGTGACGGGACAAGCTATGGCTACACCTTC.

The chain joins TRBV29-1 to TRBJ2-3; the D gene is possibly TRBD1 (6 bases). CDR3 length: 14 residues. From germline, CDR1 is SQVTM and CDR2 ANQGSEA. V was shortened by 7 bases and J by 4 bases, with 18 bases between the two germline ends. The CDR3 loop is CSASGEGGADTQYF. CDR3 DNA: TGCAGCGCTTCAGGGGAAGGGGGTGCAGATACGCAGTATTTT.

Concerning this clone: Within the sample, other DNA sequences also encode this same CDR3. The chain has TRBV6-5 and TRBJ1-5, with 8 bases that match TRBD1. V gave up 6 bases and J gave up 4 bases; unmatched junction bases: 5. Germline V lookup: CDR1 MNHEY, CDR2 SVGAGI. The CDR3 runs 14 residues. This chain's CDR3 is CASRRTGRNQPQHF. The CDR3 DNA is TGTGCCAGCAGGAGGACAGGGAGAAATCAGCCCCAGCATTTT.

This chain joins TRBV25-1 and TRBJ1-1; the D is unclear. With 3 bases removed from V and 4 bases from J, the gap between germline ends came to 6 bases. Germline values: CDR1 MGHDK, CDR2 SYGVNS. The CDR3 is 12 amino acids. DNA for the CDR3: TGTGCCAGCAGTGAGTTAGGCACTGAAGCTTTCTTT. Amino acids: CASSELGTEAFF.

A few counts support this clone. The chain is built from TRBV19 and TRBJ2-5; the match to TRBD1 covers 8 bases. This CDR3 has 14 residues. The junction had 12 bases not matched to a gene; V was cut back by 9 bases and J by 6 bases. Germline V gene data show CDR1 as LNHDA and CDR2 as SQIVND (reference sequence). The CDR3 DNA reads as TGTGCCAGCAGATCGGACAGGGCGTCGAAGACCCAGTACTTC. Protein sequence: CASRSDRASKTQYF.

This chain joins TRBV18 and TRBJ2-7; D perhaps matches TRBD1 (5 bases). Germline V CDR1 and CDR2: KGHSH, LQKENI. V lost 3 bases to trimming and J lost 3 bases, with 9 bases between them. There are 13 residues in the CDR3. The DNA of the CDR3 is TGTGCCAGCTCACCTAACAGGAACTACGAGCAGTACTTC. Translated, it gives CASSPNRNYEQYF.

The V and J genes are TRBV5-1 and TRBJ1-1; D is unresolved. The CDR3 extends over 14 amino acids. The V gene lost 1 base and the J gene lost 0 bases, with 7 bases spanning the gap. Germline CDR1 is SGHRS and CDR2 is YFSETQ. The CDR3 sequence is CASSLWDMNTEAFF. The CDR3, as DNA: TGCGCCAGCAGCTTGTGGGATATGAACACTGAAGCTTTCTTT.

The chain is built from TRBV30 and TRBJ2-7; 13 bases fit TRBD2. Germline V CDR1 and CDR2: GTSNPN, SVGIG (reference sequence). The trim removed 2 bases at V and 7 bases at J, leaving 8 bases unmatched. The CDR3 has 15 residues. Here the CDR3 reads CAWSYGTSGIREQYF. DNA of the CDR3: TGTGCCTGGAGTTACGGGACTAGCGGGATTCGAGAGCAGTACTTC.

CDR3 coding DNA: TGTGCCAGCAGCCCCAGACTAGCGGGAGGGCCGGAGTCGGAGACCCAGTACTTC. Encoded protein: CASSPRLAGGPESETQYF. This chain links TRBV7-2 with TRBJ2-5, with TRBD2 matching over 14 bases. CDR3 length: 18 residues. Germline assignment: CDR1 SGHTA and CDR2 FQGNSA. The J segment lost 5 bases and the V segment lost 5 bases, leaving 13 bases of the junction unmatched.

The V gene is TRBV14, the J gene TRBJ2-5; no reliable D call. V gave up 2 bases and J gave up 5 bases, with 6 bases separating them. Germline V gene sequence: CDR1 SGHDN, CDR2 FVKESK. This CDR3 is 12 amino acids long. The CDR3 DNA follows: TGTGCCAGCAGCCAAATCTTGGAGACCCAGTACTTC. Amino acid sequence: CASSQILETQYF.

This clone was counted a single time. V and J are TRBV5-4 and TRBJ2-1, with 8 bases that match TRBD2. The V and J ends lost 3 bases and 7 bases, in that order; junction bases with no gene match: 12. Germline CDR1 SGHNT, CDR2 YYREEE (reference sequence). The CDR3 consists of 16 residues. CDR3 in DNA: TGTGCCAGCAGCTCCCGGGAGGGTCCAGCGGGAAATGAGCAGTTCTTC. Translation: CASSSREGPAGNEQFF. The full variable domain, with the rest looked up from reference TRBV5-4 and TRBJ2-1, is ETGVTQSPTHLIKTRGQQVTLRCSSQSGHNTVSWYQQALGQGPQFIFQYYREEENGRGNFPPRFSGLQFPNYSSELNVNALELDDSALYLCASSSREGPAGNEQFFGPGTRLTVL.